These 13 T cell receptor beta chains were sequenced from one sample in a study of cytomegalovirus exposure and HLA in healthy donors. The PCR contained 60 Vbeta and 13 Jbeta primers. Using immunoSEQ multiplex PCR, the repertoire was profiled, and TCRdb retains in-frame clones only, with some absent. Of approximately 180,000 clones listed, about 80% are singletons. Source material: PBMCs. The source of these receptors is a man in his late teens or twenties in good health and CMV-seronegative.

V gene TRBV7-9 combines with J gene TRBJ1-6; 9 bases fit TRBD1. CDR3 length: 14 residues. Germline V gene sequence: CDR1 SEHNR, CDR2 FQNEAQ (reference sequence). J gave up 7 bases and V 4 bases, and 2 bases lay outside the gene matches. The CDR3: CASSSGQGNSPLHF. CDR3 nucleotides: TGTGCCAGCAGCTCAGGACAGGGGAATTCACCCCTCCACTTT.

This clone was observed a few times. The CDR3 sequence is CASSLDAGGEKLFF. In DNA form, the CDR3 reads TGTGCCAGCAGCTTAGACGCGGGGGGGGAAAAACTGTTTTTT. The V call is TRBV7-9, the J call TRBJ1-4; perhaps TRBD1 as D (5 bases). CDR3 length: 14 amino acids. Germline CDR1 reads SEHNR; CDR2 reads FQNEAQ (reference sequence). Trimming stripped 1 base from V and 8 bases from J, with 11 bases between.

The chain carries TRBV18 and TRBJ2-1; weak D call: TRBD1 (6 bases). The germline V gene has CDR1 KGHSH and CDR2 LQKENI. The CDR3 length is 12 residues. V lost 2 bases, J lost 10 bases, and 9 bases lay in between. The CDR3 loop reads CASSPGGNEQFF. The CDR3 DNA follows: TGTGCCAGCTCACCAGGGGGCAACGAGCAGTTCTTC.

This chain connects TRBV4-1 to TRBJ2-7; 7 bases agree with TRBD1. There are 14 residues in the CDR3. V was pared by 1 base and J by 3 bases, with 3 bases of the junction left unmatched. Germline values: CDR1 MGHRA, CDR2 YSYEKL. CDR3 in amino acids: CASSQVGTVYEQYF. The CDR3 nucleotides are TGCGCCAGCAGCCAAGTCGGGACAGTCTACGAGCAGTACTTC.

V gene TRBV4-1 combines with J gene TRBJ1-5; no reliable D call. The CDR3 sequence is 17 residues long. V was pared by 0 bases and J by 2 bases, with 14 bases between. Germline V CDR1 and CDR2: MGHRA, YSYEKL. The CDR3 reads CASSQEGYALGNQPQHF. CDR3 coding DNA: TGCGCCAGCAGCCAAGAAGGTTATGCTCTAGGCAATCAGCCCCAGCATTTT.

The chain uses TRBV25-1 and TRBJ1-5; 9 bases map to TRBD1. This CDR3 has 13 residues. V lost 4 bases to trimming and J lost 5 bases; unmatched junction nucleotides: 0. Germline lookup yields CDR1 MGHDK and CDR2 SYGVNS. Here the CDR3 DNA reads TGTGCCAGCAGTGGGACAGGGGATCAGCCCCAGCATTTT. Translation gives CASSGTGDQPQHF.

The V gene is TRBV6-6, the J gene TRBJ2-3, with D unclear. Per the germline V gene, CDR1 is MNHNY and CDR2 is SVGAGI (reference sequence). V shed 4 bases and J shed 6 bases, with 8 bases lying between them. The CDR3 has 12 residues. The CDR3 here is CASSSPADTQYF. CDR3 nucleotides: TGTGCCAGCAGTTCCCCAGCGGATACGCAGTATTTT.

CDR3 nucleotide sequence: TGTGCCAGCTCCCAGAGCCCAGGCTACGAGCAGTACTTC. It yields the protein CASSQSPGYEQYF. The V gene is TRBV11-3, the J gene TRBJ2-7; D ambiguous. This CDR3 comprises 13 residues. From germline, CDR1 is SGHNT and CDR2 YENEEA. Trimming removed 8 bases at V and 3 bases at J, with 14 bases between.

This chain uses TRBV6-5 with TRBJ2-7; D is perhaps TRBD2 (6 bases). Germline V CDR1 and CDR2: MNHEY, SVGAGI. The CDR3 covers 15 residues. The V end was cut by 6 bases, the J end by 3 bases, with 18 bases between. The chain's CDR3 is CASRDTGLPHYEQYF. The CDR3 region has the DNA TGTGCCAGCAGGGACACCGGACTACCTCACTACGAGCAGTACTTC.

The V gene is TRBV15, the J gene TRBJ2-7, with a possible D match to TRBD2 (5 bases). V dropped 4 bases and J dropped 0 bases, with 19 bases sitting between them. CDR1 and CDR2 from the germline V gene are LNHNV and YYDKDF (reference sequence). CDR3 length: 17 amino acids. The CDR3 bases are TGTGCCACCAGCAAAGGACTTAACCCCGGCAGCTCCTACGAGCAGTACTTC. Its translation is CATSKGLNPGSSYEQYF.

This chain uses TRBV19 with TRBJ2-1; perhaps TRBD1 as D (5 bases). Looked up from germline, CDR1 is LNHDA and CDR2 is SQIVND (reference sequence). The CDR3 runs 16 residues. V lost 3 bases and J 7 bases, leaving 19 bases between the germline ends. The DNA for the CDR3 is TGTGCCAGTAGTATGCAGGGAATTATTAAATTGAATGAGCAGTTCTTC. This sequence encodes CASSMQGIIKLNEQFF.

This sequence joins TRBV7-2 and TRBJ2-3; D remains unclear. The CDR3 length is 13 residues. Germline assignment: CDR1 SGHTA and CDR2 FQGNSA. V was cut by 7 bases and J by 4 bases, with 12 bases left in between. The DNA of the CDR3 is TGTGCCAGCAACAAATACCCGCCAGATACGCAGTATTTT. Translated, it gives CASNKYPPDTQYF.

This rearrangement joins TRBV7-2 to TRBJ1-2; D is perhaps TRBD1 (5 bases). Germline CDR1 is SGHTA and CDR2 is FQGNSA. Trimming removed 0 bases at V and 2 bases at J, with 13 bases between. CDR3 length equals 16 residues. The CDR3 coding sequence is TGTGCCAGCAGCTTAGCGTTCTGGGGACTCAACTATGGCTACACCTTC. Protein sequence: CASSLAFWGLNYGYTF.